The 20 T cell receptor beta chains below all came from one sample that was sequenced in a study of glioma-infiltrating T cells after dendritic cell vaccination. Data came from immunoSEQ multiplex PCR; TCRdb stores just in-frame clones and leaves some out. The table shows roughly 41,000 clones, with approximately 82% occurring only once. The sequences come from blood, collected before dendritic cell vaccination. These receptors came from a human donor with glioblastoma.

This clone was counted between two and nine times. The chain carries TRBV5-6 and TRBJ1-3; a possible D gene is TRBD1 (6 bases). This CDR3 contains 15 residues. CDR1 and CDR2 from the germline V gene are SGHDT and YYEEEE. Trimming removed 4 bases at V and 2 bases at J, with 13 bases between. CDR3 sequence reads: CASSLIQGPGNTIYF. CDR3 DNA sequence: TGTGCCAGCAGCCTAATACAGGGTCCTGGAAACACCATATATTTT.

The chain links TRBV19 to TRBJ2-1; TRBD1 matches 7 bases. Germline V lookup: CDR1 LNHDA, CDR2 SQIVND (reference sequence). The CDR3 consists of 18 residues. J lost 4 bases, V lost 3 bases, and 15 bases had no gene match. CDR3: CASSMGSRDGTEYNEQFF. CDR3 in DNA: TGTGCCAGTAGTATGGGGTCTCGAGACGGGACAGAGTACAATGAGCAGTTCTTC.

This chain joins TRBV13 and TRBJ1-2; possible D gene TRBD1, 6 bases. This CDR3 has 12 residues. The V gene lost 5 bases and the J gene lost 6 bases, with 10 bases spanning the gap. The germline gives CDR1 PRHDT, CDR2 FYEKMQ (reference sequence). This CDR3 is CASSEQGNGYTF. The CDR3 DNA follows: TGTGCCAGCAGCGAACAGGGAAATGGCTACACCTTC.

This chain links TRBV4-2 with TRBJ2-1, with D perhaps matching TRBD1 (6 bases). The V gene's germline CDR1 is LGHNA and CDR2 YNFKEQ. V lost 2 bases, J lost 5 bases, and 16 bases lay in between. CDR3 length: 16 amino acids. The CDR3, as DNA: TGTGCCAGCAGCCAATCGGCTAGGGGGTCAAACAATGAGCAGTTCTTC. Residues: CASSQSARGSNNEQFF.

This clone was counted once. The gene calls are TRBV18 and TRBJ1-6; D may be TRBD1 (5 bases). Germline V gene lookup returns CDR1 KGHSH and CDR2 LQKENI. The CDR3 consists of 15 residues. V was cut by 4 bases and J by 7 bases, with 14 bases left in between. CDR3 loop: CASSRDSQENSPLHF. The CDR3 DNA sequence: TGTGCCAGCTCACGGGACTCTCAGGAGAATTCACCCCTCCACTTT.

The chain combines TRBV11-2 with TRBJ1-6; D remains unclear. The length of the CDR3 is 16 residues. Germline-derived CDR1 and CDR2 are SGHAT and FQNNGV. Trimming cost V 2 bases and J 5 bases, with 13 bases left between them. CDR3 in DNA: TGTGCCAGCAGCTTAATGAGGGCAGTCCATAATTCACCCCTCCACTTT. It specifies CASSLMRAVHNSPLHF.

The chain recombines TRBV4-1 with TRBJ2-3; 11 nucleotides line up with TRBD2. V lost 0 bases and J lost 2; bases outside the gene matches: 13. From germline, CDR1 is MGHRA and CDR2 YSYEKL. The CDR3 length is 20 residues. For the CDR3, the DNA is TGCGCCAGCAGCCAAGAAGGAGTCCCTAGCGGGGGGCCCCTCACAGATACGCAGTATTTT. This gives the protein CASSQEGVPSGGPLTDTQYF.

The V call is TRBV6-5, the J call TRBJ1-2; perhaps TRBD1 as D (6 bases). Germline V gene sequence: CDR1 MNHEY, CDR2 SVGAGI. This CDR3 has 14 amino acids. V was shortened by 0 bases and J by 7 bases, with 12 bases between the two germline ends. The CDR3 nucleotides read TGTGCCAGCAGTTACTCGCTGGACAGCCCTGGCTACACCTTC. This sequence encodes CASSYSLDSPGYTF.

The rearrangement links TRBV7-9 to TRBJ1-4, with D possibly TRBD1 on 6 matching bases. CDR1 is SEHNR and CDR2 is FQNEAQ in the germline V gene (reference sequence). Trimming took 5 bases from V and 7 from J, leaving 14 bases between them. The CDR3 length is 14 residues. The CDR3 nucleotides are TGTGCCAGCAGCGCCGGGACACGGAGTGAAAAACTGTTTTTT. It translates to CASSAGTRSEKLFF. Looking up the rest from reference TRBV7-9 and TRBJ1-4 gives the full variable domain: DTGVSQNPRHKITKRGQNVTFRCDPISEHNRLYWYRQTLGQGPEFLTYFQNEAQLEKSRLLSDRFSAERPKGSFSTLEIQRTEQGDSAMYLCASSAGTRSEKLFFGSGTQLSVL.

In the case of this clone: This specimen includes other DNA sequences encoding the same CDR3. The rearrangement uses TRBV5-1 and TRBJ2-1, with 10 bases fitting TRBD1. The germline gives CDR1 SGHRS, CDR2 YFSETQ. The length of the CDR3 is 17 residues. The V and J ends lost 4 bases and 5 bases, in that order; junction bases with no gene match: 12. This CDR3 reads CASSLGTGDPGDNEQFF. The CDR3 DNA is TGCGCCAGCAGCCTAGGGACAGGGGATCCGGGGGACAATGAGCAGTTCTTC.

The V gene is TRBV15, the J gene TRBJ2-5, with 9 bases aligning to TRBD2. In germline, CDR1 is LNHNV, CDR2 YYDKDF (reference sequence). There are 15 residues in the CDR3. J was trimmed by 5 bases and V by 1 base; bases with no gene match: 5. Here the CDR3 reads CATSRGRAGGETQYF. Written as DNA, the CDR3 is TGTGCCACCAGCAGAGGTCGGGCGGGGGGGGAGACCCAGTACTTC.

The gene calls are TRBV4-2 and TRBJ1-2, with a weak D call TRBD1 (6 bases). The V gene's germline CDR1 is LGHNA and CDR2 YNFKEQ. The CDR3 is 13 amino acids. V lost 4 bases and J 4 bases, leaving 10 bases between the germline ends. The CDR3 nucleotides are TGTGCCAGCAGCCCCGAAGGGGGCTATGGCTACACCTTC. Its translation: CASSPEGGYGYTF.

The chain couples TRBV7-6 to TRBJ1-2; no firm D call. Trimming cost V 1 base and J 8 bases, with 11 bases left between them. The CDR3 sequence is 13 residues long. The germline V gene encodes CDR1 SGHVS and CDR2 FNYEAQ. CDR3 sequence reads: CASSLVGGLGYTF. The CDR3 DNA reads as TGTGCCAGCAGCTTAGTAGGAGGGTTGGGCTACACCTTC.

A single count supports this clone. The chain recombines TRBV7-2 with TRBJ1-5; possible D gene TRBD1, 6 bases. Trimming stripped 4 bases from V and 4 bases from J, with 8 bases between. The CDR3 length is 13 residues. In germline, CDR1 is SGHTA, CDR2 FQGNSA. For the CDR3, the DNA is TGTGCCAGCAGCTCAGGGGTGAATCAGCCCCAGCATTTT. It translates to CASSSGVNQPQHF.

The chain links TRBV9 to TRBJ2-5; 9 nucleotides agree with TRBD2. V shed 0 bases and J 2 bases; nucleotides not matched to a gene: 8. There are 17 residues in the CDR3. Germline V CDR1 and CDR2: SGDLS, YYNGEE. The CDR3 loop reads CASSVGGASGVQETQYF. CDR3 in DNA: TGTGCCAGCAGCGTAGGGGGGGCTAGCGGGGTACAAGAGACCCAGTACTTC.

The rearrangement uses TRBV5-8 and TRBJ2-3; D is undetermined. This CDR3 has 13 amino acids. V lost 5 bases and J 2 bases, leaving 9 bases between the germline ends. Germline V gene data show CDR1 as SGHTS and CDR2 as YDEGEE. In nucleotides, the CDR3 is TGTGCCAGCAGTCAAGAAGCCACAGATACGCAGTATTTT. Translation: CASSQEATDTQYF.

The CDR3 DNA sequence: TGTGCCAGCAAAGAACCAGGGGGCAATCAGCCCCAGCATTTT. This translates into CASKEPGGNQPQHF. The chain uses TRBV6-1 and TRBJ1-5; TRBD1 is a possible D gene (6 bases). Looked up from germline, CDR1 is MNHNS and CDR2 is SASEGT. V was trimmed by 7 bases and J by 2 bases, leaving 12 bases between them. CDR3 size: 14 residues.

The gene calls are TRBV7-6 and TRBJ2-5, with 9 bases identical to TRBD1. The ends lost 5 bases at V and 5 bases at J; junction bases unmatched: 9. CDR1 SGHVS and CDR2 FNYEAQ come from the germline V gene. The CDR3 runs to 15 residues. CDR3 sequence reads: CASSLAGTGLETQYF. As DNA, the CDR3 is TGTGCCAGCAGCCTTGCCGGGACAGGGCTCGAGACCCAGTACTTC. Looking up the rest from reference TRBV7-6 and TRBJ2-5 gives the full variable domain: GAGVSQSPRYKVTKRGQDVALRCDPISGHVSLYWYRQALGQGPEFLTYFNYEAQQDKSGLPNDRFSAERPEGSISTLTIQRTEQRDSAMYRCASSLAGTGLETQYFGPGTRLLVL.

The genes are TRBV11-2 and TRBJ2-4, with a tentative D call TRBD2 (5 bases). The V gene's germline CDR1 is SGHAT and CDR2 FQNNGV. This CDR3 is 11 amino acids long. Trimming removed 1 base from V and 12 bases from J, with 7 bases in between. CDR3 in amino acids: CASSLAGYQYF. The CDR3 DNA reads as TGTGCCAGCAGCTTAGCGGGATATCAGTACTTC.

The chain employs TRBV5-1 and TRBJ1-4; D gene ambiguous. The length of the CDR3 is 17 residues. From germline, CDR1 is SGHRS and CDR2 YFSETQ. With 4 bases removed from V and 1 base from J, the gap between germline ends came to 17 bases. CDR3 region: CASSQRARPITNEKLFF. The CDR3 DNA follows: TGCGCCAGCAGCCAGAGAGCTAGGCCGATAACTAATGAAAAACTGTTTTTT.